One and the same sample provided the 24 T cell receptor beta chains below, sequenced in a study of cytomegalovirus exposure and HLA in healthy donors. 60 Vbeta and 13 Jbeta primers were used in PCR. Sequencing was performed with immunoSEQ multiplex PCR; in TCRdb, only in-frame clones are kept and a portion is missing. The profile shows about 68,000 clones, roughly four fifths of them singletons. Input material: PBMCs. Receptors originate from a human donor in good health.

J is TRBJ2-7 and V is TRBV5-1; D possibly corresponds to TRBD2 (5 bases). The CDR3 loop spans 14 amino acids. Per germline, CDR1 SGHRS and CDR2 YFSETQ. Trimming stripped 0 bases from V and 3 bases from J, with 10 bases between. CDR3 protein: CASSLASSIYEQYF. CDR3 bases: TGCGCCAGCAGCTTGGCCTCTAGCATCTACGAGCAGTACTTC.

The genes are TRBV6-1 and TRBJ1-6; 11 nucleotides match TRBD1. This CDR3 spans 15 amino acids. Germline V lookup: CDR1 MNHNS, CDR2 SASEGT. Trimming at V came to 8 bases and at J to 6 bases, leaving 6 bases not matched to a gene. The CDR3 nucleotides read TGTGCCAGCCTCCGGGACAGGGGGTCTAATTCACCCCTCCACTTT. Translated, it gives CASLRDRGSNSPLHF.

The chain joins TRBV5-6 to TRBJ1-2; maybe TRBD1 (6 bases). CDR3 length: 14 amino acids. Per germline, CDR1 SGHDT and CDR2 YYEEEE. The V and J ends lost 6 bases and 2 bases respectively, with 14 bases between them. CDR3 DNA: TGTGCCAGCAACAGACAGGCGTCGAACTATGGCTACACCTTC. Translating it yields CASNRQASNYGYTF.

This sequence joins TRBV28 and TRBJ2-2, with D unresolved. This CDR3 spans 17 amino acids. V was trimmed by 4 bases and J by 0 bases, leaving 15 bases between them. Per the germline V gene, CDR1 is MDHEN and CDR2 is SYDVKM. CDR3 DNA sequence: TGTGCCAGCAGTTCCCTTCAGAAGGCGGCGAACACCGGGGAGCTGTTTTTT. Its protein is CASSSLQKAANTGELFF.

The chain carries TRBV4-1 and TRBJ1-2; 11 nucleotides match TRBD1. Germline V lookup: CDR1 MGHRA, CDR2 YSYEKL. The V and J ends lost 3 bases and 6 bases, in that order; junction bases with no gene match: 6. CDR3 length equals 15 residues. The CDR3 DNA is TGCGCCAGCAGCCACTTGCCGGGACAGGGGGATGGCTACACCTTC. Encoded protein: CASSHLPGQGDGYTF.

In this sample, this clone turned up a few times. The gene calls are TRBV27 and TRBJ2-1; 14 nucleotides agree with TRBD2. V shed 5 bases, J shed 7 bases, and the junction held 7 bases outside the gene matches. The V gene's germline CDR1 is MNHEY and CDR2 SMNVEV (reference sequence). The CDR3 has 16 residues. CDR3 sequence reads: CASSPRLAGGGNEQFF. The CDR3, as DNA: TGTGCCAGCAGTCCACGACTAGCGGGGGGGGGAAATGAGCAGTTCTTC.

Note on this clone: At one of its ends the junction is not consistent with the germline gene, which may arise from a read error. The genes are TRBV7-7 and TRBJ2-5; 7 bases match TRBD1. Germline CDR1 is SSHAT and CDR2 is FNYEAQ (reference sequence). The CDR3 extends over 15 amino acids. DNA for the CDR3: TGTGCTAGCAGCTTAGCCAACAGGGGCGACGAGACCCAGTACTTC. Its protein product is CASSLANRGDETQYF.

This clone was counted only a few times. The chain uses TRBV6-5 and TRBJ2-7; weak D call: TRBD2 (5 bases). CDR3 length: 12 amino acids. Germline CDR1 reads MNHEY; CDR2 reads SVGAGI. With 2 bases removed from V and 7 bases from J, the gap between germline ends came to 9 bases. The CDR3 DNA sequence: TGTGCCAGCAGTTACATTACGGGAGAGCAGTACTTC. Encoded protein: CASSYITGEQYF.

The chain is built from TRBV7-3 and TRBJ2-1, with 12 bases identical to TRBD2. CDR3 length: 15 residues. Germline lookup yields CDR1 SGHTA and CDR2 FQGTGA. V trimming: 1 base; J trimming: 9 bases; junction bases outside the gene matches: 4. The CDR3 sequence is CASSLNLAGGAEQFF. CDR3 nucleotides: TGTGCCAGCAGCTTAAATCTAGCGGGGGGGGCTGAGCAGTTCTTC.

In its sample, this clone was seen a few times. Here the CDR3 DNA reads TGCGCCAGCAGCGATCAGACAGGGGGCGCGTATACGCAGTATTTT. Amino acid sequence: CASSDQTGGAYTQYF. This chain uses TRBV5-1 with TRBJ2-3; 10 bases align to TRBD1. Germline CDR1 SGHRS, CDR2 YFSETQ. J lost 7 bases, V lost 4 bases, and 9 bases had no gene match. This CDR3 region has 15 residues. Combining the CDR3 with reference TRBV5-1 and TRBJ2-3 gives the whole variable domain KAGVTQTPRYLIKTRGQQVTLSCSPISGHRSVSWYQQTPGQGLQFLFEYFSETQRNKGNFPGRFSGRQFSNSRSEMNVSTLELGDSALYLCASSDQTGGAYTQYFGPGTRLTVL.

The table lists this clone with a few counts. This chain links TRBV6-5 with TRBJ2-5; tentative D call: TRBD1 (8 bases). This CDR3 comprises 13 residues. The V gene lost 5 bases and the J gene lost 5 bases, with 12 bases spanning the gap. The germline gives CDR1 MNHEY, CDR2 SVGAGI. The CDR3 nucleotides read TGTGCCAGCAGTCAACAGGGGGGGGAGACCCAGTACTTC. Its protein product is CASSQQGGETQYF.

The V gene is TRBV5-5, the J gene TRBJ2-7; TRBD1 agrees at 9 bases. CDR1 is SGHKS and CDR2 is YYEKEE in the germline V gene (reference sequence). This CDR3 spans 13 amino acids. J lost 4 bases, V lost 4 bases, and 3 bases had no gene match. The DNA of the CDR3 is TGTGCCAGCAGCCGGACAGGGGTATACGAGCAGTACTTC. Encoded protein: CASSRTGVYEQYF.

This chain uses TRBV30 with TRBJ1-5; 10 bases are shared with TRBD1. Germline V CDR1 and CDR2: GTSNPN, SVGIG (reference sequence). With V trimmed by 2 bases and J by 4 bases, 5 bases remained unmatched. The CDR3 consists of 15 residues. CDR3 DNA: TGTGCCTGGAGTTTCGGGACAGGGGCTAATCAGCCCCAGCATTTT. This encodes CAWSFGTGANQPQHF.

The CDR3 protein is CASSQGRSTLNSPLHF. CDR3 coding DNA: TGTGCCAGCAGCCAAGGGAGGTCAACGCTAAATTCACCCCTCCACTTT. The chain employs TRBV14 and TRBJ1-6; D gene unclear. V was pared by 1 base and J by 7 bases, with 14 bases between. The CDR3 runs 16 residues. The germline CDR1 and CDR2 sequences are SGHDN and FVKESK.

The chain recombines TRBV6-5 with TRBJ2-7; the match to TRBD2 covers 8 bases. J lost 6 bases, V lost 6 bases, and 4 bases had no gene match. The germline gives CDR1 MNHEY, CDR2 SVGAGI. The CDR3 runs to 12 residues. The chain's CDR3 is CASSNGGGEQYF. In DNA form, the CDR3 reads TGTGCCAGCAGCAACGGGGGGGGCGAGCAGTACTTC.

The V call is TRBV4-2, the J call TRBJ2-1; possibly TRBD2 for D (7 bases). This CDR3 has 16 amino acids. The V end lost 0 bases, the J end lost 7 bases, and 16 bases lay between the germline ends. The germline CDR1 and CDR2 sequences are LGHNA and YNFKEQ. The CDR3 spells CASSQDFRGARNEQFF. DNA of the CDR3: TGTGCCAGCAGCCAAGATTTCCGGGGGGCCCGGAATGAGCAGTTCTTC.

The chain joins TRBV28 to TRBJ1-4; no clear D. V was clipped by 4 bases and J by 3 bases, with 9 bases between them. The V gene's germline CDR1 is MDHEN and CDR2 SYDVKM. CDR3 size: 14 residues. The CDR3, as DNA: TGTGCCAGCAGTTCCGCCGGGTCTAATGAAAAACTGTTTTTT. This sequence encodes CASSSAGSNEKLFF.

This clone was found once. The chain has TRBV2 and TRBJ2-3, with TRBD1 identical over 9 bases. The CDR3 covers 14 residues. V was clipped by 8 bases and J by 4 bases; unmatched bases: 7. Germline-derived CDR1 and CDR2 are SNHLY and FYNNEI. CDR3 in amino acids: CASGTGGRADTQYF. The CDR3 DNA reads TGTGCCAGCGGCACAGGGGGCAGGGCAGATACGCAGTATTTT.

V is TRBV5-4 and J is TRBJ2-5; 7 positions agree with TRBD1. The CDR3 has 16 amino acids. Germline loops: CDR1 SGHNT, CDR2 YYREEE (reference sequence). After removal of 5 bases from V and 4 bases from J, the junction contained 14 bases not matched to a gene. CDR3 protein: CASRPRDSPSPETQYF. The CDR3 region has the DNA TGTGCCAGCAGGCCACGGGACAGCCCAAGCCCAGAGACCCAGTACTTC.

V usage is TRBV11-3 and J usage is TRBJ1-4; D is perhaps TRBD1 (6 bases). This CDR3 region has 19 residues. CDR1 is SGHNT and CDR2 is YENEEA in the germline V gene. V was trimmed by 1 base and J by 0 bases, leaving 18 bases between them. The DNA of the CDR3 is TGTGCCAGCAGCTTAGCCCAAGACAGGTACAGCGCAACTAATGAAAAACTGTTTTTT. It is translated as CASSLAQDRYSATNEKLFF. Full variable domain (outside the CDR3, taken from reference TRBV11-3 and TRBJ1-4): EAGVVQSPRYKIIEKKQPVAFWCNPISGHNTLYWYLQNLGQGPELLIRYENEEAVDDSQLPKDRFSAERLKGVDSTLKIQPAELGDSAVYLCASSLAQDRYSATNEKLFFGSGTQLSVL.

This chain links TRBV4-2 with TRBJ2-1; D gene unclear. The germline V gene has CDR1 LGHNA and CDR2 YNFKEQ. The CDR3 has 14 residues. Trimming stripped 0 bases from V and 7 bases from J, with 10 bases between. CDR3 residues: CASSQEIDVNEQFF. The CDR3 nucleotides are TGTGCCAGCAGCCAAGAAATAGATGTAAATGAGCAGTTCTTC.

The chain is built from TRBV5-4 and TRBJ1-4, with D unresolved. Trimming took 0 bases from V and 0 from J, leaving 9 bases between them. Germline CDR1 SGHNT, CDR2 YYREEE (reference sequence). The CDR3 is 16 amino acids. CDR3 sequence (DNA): TGTGCCAGCAGCTTGGGCAGTACGACAACTAATGAAAAACTGTTTTTT. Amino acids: CASSLGSTTTNEKLFF. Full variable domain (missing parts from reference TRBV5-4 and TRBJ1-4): ETGVTQSPTHLIKTRGQQVTLRCSSQSGHNTVSWYQQALGQGPQFIFQYYREEENGRGNFPPRFSGLQFPNYSSELNVNALELDDSALYLCASSLGSTTTNEKLFFGSGTQLSVL.

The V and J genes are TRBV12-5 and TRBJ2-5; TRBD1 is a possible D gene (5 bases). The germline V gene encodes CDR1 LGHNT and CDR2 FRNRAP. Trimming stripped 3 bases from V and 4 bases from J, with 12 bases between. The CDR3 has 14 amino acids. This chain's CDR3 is CASGFDSPLETQYF. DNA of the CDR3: TGTGCTAGTGGTTTTGACAGTCCGTTAGAGACCCAGTACTTC.

The CDR3 region has the DNA TGTGCCAGCAGCTCGGACAGCCTCAGGTCCTATGGCTACACCTTC. Translating it yields CASSSDSLRSYGYTF. This chain connects TRBV5-4 to TRBJ1-2; TRBD1 is a possible D gene (6 bases). The CDR3 is 15 residues long. Germline lookup yields CDR1 SGHNT and CDR2 YYREEE (reference sequence). Trimming took off 3 bases at V and 4 bases at J, with 16 bases between the two ends.